The present entry profiles one T cell receptor beta chain with its context. Antigen specificity is unknown. Sequencing of TCR beta drew on CD8+ and CD4+ T cells from blood. TEMRA cells were enriched by FACS, while CD8+ and CD4+ T cells were obtained through a negative isolation that was performed magnetically. This entry is derived from a study of CD8 T cells in Susac syndrome. Broader study findings: The study conceded that its TCR sequencing and HLA analysis involved relatively few individuals.

Random hexamers primed reverse transcription of about 0.45 to 1 ug RNA. TCRdb analysed the immunoSEQ multiplex PCR reads with MiXCR anew, one entry per CDR3 protein. This sample carries approximately 180,000 distinct CDR3 sequences, 90% to 95% of them seen once, and the ten largest clones take roughly 0.1%. CDR1 and CDR2 from the germline V gene are DFQATT and SNEGSKA (reference sequence). Trimming took 3 bases from V and 7 from J; bases not matched to a gene: 16. This CDR3 has 18 amino acids. This receptor was identified in a human donor with multiple sclerosis. Sample: CD4+ T cells from PBMCs. The rearrangement joins TRBV20-1 to TRBJ2-2; 11 nucleotides agree with TRBD2. The CDR3 DNA sequence: TGCAGTGCTAGGGCTGTAGGTAGCGGGGGGGCCTACAACGGGGAGCTGTTTTTT. Encoded protein: CSARAVGSGGAYNGELFF.